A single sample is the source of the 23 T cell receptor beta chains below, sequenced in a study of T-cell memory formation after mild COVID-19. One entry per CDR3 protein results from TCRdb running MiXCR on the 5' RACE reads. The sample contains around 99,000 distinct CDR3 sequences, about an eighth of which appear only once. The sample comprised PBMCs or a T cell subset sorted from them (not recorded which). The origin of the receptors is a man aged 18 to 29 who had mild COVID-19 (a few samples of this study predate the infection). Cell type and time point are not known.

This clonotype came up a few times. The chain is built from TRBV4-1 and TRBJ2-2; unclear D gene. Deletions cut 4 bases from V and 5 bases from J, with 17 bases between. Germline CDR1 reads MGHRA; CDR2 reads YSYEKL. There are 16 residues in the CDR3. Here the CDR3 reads CASSPPGRRKTGELFF. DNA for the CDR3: TGCGCCAGCAGCCCGCCCGGTCGTAGGAAGACCGGGGAGCTGTTTTTT.

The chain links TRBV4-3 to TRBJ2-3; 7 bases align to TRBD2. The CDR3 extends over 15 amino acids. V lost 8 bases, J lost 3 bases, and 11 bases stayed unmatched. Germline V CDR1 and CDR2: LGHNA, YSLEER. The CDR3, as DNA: TGCGCCAGCGGACCTGGCGGGGGAACTACAGATACGCAGTATTTT. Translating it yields CASGPGGGTTDTQYF.

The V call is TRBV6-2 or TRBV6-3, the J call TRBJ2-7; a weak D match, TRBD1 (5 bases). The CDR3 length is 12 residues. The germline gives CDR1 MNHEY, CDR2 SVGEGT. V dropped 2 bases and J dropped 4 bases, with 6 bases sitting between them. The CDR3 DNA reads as TGTGCCAGCAGTTACAGGGGTTACGAGCAGTACGTC. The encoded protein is CASSYRGYEQYV.

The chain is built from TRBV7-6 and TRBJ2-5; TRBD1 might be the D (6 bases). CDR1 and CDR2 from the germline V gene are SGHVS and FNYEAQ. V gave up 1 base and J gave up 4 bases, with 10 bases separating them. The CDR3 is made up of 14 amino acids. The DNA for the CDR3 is TGTGCCAGCAGCTTAGTGTTAGGGGGAGAGACCCAGTACTTC. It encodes CASSLVLGGETQYF. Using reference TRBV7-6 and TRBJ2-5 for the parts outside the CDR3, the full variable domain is GAGVSQSPRYKVTKRGQDVALRCDPISGHVSLYWYRQALGQGPEFLTYFNYEAQQDKSGLPNDRFSAERPEGSISTLTIQRTEQRDSAMYRCASSLVLGGETQYFGPGTRLLVL.

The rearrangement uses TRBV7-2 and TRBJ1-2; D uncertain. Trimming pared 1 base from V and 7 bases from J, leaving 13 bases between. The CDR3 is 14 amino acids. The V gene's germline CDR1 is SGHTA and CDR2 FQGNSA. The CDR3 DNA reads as TGTGCCAGCAGCTTAGGAGGAAAGCCCACTGGCTACACCTTC. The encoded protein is CASSLGGKPTGYTF.

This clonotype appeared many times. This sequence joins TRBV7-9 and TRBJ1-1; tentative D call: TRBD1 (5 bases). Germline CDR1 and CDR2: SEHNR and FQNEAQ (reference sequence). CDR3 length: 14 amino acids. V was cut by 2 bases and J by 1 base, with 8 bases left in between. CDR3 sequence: CASSLQGGNTEAFF. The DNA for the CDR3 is TGTGCCAGCAGCTTACAGGGAGGGAACACTGAAGCTTTCTTT.

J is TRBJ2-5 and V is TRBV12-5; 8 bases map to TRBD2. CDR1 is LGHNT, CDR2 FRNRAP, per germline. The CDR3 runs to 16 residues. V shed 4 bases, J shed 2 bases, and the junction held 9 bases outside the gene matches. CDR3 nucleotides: TGTGCTAGTGGTTGGGAGTTGCGGGGGGTTCAAGAGACCCAGTACTTC. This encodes CASGWELRGVQETQYF.

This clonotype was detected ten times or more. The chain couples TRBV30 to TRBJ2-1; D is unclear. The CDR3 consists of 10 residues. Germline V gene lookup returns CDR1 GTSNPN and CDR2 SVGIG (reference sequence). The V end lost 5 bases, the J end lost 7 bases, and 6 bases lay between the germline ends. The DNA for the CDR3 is TGTGCCTGGGCGTTTAATGAGCAGTTCTTC. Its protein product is CAWAFNEQFF.

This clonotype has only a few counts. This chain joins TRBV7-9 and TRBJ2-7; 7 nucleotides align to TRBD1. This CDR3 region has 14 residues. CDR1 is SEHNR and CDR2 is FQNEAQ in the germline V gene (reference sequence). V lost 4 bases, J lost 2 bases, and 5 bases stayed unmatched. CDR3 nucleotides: TGTGCCAGCAGCTCAACAGGGGCCGCCTACGAGCAGTACGTC. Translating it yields CASSSTGAAYEQYV.

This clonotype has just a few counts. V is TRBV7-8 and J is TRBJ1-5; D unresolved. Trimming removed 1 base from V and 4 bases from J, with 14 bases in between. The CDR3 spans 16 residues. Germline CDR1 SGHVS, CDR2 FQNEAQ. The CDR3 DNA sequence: TGTGCCAGCAGCTTAGTATCTGGAAAAACAAATCAGCCCCAGCATTTT. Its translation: CASSLVSGKTNQPQHF.

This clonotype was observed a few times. The CDR3 loop reads CASSLHHGGAYEQYF. The CDR3 nucleotides read TGTGCCAGCAGTTTGCATCACGGGGGAGCCTACGAGCAGTACTTC. This chain connects TRBV12-3 or TRBV12-4 to TRBJ2-7, with TRBD2 as a possible D gene (6 bases). V lost 3 bases and J 2 bases, leaving 14 bases between the germline ends. The length of the CDR3 is 15 residues.

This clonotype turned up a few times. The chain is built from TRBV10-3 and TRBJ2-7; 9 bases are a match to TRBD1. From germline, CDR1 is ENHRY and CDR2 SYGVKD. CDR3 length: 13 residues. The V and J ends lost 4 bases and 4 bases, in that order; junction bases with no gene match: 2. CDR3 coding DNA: TGTGCCATCAGTGTGGACAGGGGTTACGAGCAGTACTTC. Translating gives CAISVDRGYEQYF.

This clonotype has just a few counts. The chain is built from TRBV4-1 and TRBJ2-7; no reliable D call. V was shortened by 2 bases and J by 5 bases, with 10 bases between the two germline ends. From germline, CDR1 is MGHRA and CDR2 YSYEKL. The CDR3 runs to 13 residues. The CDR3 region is CASSQLDRDEQYF. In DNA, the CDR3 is TGCGCCAGCAGCCAATTGGACCGTGACGAGCAGTACTTC.

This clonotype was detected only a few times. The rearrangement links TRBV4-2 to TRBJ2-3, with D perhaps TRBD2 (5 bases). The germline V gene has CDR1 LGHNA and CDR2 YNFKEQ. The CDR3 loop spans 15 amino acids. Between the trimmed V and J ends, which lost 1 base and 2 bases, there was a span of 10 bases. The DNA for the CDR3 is TGTGCCAGCAGCCAAGTGGCGGGCGTCACAGATACGCAGTATTTT. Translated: CASSQVAGVTDTQYF.

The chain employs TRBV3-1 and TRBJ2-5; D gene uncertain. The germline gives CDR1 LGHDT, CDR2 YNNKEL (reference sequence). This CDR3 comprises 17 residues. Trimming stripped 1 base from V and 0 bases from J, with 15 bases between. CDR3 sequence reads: CASSQGYRNGYQETQYF. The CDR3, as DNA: TGTGCCAGCAGCCAAGGTTATAGGAACGGCTACCAAGAGACCCAGTACTTC.

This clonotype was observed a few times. The CDR3 is CASSARGQGDAQYF. DNA of the CDR3: TGTGCCAGCAGTGCTCGGGGACAGGGGGATGCCCAGTACTTC. V is TRBV25-1 and J is TRBJ2-5; TRBD1 agrees at 11 bases. J gave up 9 bases and V 4 bases, and 7 bases lay outside the gene matches. CDR1 MGHDK and CDR2 SYGVNS come from the germline V gene. CDR3 length: 14 residues.

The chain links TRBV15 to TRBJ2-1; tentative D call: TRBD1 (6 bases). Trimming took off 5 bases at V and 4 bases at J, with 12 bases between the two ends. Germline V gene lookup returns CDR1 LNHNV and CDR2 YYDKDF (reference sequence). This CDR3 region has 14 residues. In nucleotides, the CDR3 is TGTGCCACCAGCGACGGACAGAGGTACAATGAGCAGTTCTTC. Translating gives CATSDGQRYNEQFF.

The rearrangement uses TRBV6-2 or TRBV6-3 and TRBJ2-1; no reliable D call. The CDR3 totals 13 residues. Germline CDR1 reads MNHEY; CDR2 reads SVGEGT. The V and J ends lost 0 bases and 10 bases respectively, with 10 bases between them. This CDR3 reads CASSYSKGQEQFF. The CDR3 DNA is TGTGCCAGCAGTTACTCGAAGGGTCAAGAGCAGTTCTTC.

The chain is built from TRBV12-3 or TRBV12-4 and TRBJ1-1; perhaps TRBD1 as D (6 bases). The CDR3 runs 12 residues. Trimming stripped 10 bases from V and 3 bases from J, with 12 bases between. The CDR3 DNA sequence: TGTGCCATCTCAAGGGGGGACACTGAAGCTTTCTTT. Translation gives CAISRGDTEAFF.

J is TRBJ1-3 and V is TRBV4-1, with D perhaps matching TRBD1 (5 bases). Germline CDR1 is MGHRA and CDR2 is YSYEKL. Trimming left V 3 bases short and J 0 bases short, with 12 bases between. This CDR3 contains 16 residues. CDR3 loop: CASSQTDKLSGNTIYF. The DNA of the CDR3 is TGCGCCAGCAGCCAGACAGATAAACTCTCTGGAAACACCATATATTTT.

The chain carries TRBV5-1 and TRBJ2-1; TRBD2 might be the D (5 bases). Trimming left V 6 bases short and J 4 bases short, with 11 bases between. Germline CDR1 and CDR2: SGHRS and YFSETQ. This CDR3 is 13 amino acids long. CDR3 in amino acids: CASTMRGYNEQFF. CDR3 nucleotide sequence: TGCGCCAGCACTATGAGAGGGTACAATGAGCAGTTCTTC.

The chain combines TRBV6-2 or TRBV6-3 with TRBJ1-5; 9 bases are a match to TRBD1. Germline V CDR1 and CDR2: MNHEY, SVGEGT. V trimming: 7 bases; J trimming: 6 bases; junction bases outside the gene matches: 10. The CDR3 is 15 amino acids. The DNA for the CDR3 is TGTGCCAGCAAAGGATGGACAGGGGAAGCTCAGCCCCAGCATTTT. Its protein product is CASKGWTGEAQPQHF.

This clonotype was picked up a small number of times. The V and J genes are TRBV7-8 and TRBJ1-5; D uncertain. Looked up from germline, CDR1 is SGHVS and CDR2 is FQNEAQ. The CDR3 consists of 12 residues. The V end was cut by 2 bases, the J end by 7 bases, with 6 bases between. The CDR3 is CASSLSPQPQHF. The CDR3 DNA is TGTGCCAGCAGCTTATCCCCGCAGCCCCAGCATTTT. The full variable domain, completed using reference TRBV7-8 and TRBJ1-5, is GAGVSQSPRYKVAKRGQDVALRCDPISGHVSLFWYQQALGQGPEFLTYFQNEAQLDKSGLPSDRFFAERPEGSVSTLKIQRTQQEDSAVYLCASSLSPQPQHFGDGTRLSIL.